The sequence of this TCR beta chain was determined in a study of blood T cells in healthy people across ages. Across the whole study: About one barcoded beta molecule per two T cells came from capture by template switching.

It was with a sample-barcoded 5' primer and a J-beta primer mix that a second PCR of about 6 to 11 cycles was run. From each sample, at least 2.5 million paired-end reads containing CDR3 were obtained. MiXCR, run by TCRdb on the 5' RACE reads, gives a single entry per CDR3 protein. The table includes about 1.8 million distinct CDR3 sequences, just under 50% detected once. The V segment lost 5 bases and the J segment 11 bases; nucleotides outside the gene matches: 15. Germline V lookup: CDR1 SGHTA, CDR2 FQGTGA. The CDR3 spans 17 residues. The source of this sequence is a woman aged 40 to 55 in good health. The chain carries TRBV7-3 and TRBJ2-5; 15 nucleotides agree with TRBD2. Sequencing was done on a sample of blood. CDR3: CASSHPRGLAGGNEQYF. The CDR3 DNA sequence: TGTGCCAGCAGCCACCCGAGGGGACTAGCGGGGGGTAATGAGCAGTACTTC.